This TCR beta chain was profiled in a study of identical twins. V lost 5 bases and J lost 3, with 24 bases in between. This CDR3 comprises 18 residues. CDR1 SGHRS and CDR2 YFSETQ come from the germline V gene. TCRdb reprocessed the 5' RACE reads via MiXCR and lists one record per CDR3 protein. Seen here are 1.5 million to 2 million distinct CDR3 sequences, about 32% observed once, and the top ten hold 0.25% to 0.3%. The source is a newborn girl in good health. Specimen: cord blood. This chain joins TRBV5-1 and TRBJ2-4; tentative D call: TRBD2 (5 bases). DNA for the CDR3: TGCGCCAGCAGTTCCCGGTGGGTAAAGGCTAGCATCAAAAACATTCAGTACTTC. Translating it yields CASSSRWVKASIKNIQYF. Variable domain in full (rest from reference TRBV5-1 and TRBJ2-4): KAGVTQTPRYLIKTRGQQVTLSCSPISGHRSVSWYQQTPGQGLQFLFEYFSETQRNKGNFPGRFSGRQFSNSRSEMNVSTLELGDSALYLCASSSRWVKASIKNIQYFGAGTRLSVL.